Below are 13 T cell receptor beta chains sequenced from a single sample in a study of T cell repertoires in cytomegalovirus infection. TCRdb redid the calling of the reads with MiXCR, one entry per CDR3 protein. Counted here are around 900,000 distinct CDR3 sequences, roughly 30% occurring once; the ten biggest clones make up about an eighth. Their specific antigens are unknown. Sequences were derived from cultured CD8+ T cells from PBMCs, sampled from culture after CMV antigen stimulation. The origin of the receptors is a human donor in good health (CMV status not recorded). Some clones in this sample may be carry-over from other donors' samples.

This clonotype came up many times. J is TRBJ2-1 and V is TRBV7-8, with TRBD1 matching 8 bases. The trim removed 2 bases at V and 4 bases at J, leaving 16 bases unmatched. The CDR3 runs to 19 residues. The V gene's germline CDR1 is SGHVS and CDR2 FQNEAQ. For the CDR3, the DNA is TGTGCCAGCAGCTTACCGGACAGGGTACCCCCGTCGTCGTACAATGAGCAGTTCTTC. This encodes CASSLPDRVPPSSYNEQFF.

V is TRBV7-3 and J is TRBJ2-1; TRBD2 aligns across 9 bases. Germline CDR1 SGHTA, CDR2 FQGTGA. Unmatched junction bases numbered 14, after V lost 7 bases and J lost 7 bases. The CDR3 is 16 amino acids. The CDR3 DNA reads TGTGCCAGCATCCCGCTAGCGGGGACTGTATTGAATGAGCAGTTCTTC. This sequence encodes CASIPLAGTVLNEQFF. Supplemented by reference TRBV7-3 and TRBJ2-1, the full variable domain reads GAGVSQTPSNKVTEKGKYVELRCDPISGHTALYWYRQSLGQGPEFLIYFQGTGAADDSGLPNDRFFAVRPEGSVSTLKIQRTERGDSAVYLCASIPLAGTVLNEQFFGPGTRLTVL.

This clonotype showed up many times. This chain links TRBV5-4 with TRBJ1-2; 7 nucleotides match TRBD1. V gave up 4 bases and J gave up 3 bases; unmatched junction bases: 0. The CDR3 has 12 amino acids. Germline V CDR1 and CDR2: SGHNT, YYREEE (reference sequence). DNA of the CDR3: TGTGCCAGCAGCGGGACAGACTATGGCTACACCTTC. Encoded protein: CASSGTDYGYTF.

This clonotype occurred many times. This chain joins TRBV7-8 and TRBJ2-7; D remains unclear. The CDR3 runs to 12 residues. The V and J ends lost 0 bases and 6 bases respectively, with 6 bases between them. The germline CDR1 and CDR2 sequences are SGHVS and FQNEAQ. CDR3 coding DNA: TGTGCCAGCAGCTTAGCCGAGGTCGAGCAGTACGTC. Amino acids: CASSLAEVEQYV.

This clonotype occurred many times. The V gene is TRBV6-5, the J gene TRBJ1-1; possible D gene TRBD1, 5 bases. The CDR3 has 14 residues. V lost 0 bases, J lost 4 bases, and 9 bases lay in between. Germline CDR1 and CDR2: MNHEY and SVGAGI. The CDR3 DNA sequence: TGTGCCAGCAGTTACTCGTTTGGGGCCACTGAAGCTTTCTTT. It yields the protein CASSYSFGATEAFF.

This clonotype was observed a few times. The V and J genes are TRBV7-6 and TRBJ2-3, with D maybe TRBD1 (5 bases). The CDR3 is 15 residues long. Per germline, CDR1 SGHVS and CDR2 FNYEAQ. With 0 bases removed from V and 6 bases from J, the gap between germline ends came to 13 bases. CDR3 coding DNA: TGTGCCAGCAGCTTAGCGGCATACAAGGGGGATACGCAGTATTTT. Protein sequence: CASSLAAYKGDTQYF. Together with reference TRBV7-6 and TRBJ2-3, the CDR3 gives the full variable domain: GAGVSQSPRYKVTKRGQDVALRCDPISGHVSLYWYRQALGQGPEFLTYFNYEAQQDKSGLPNDRFSAERPEGSISTLTIQRTEQRDSAMYRCASSLAAYKGDTQYFGPGTRLTVL.

The J gene is TRBJ1-5, the V gene TRBV6-2 or TRBV6-3, with a tentative D call TRBD1 (6 bases). The CDR3 runs 13 residues. Germline V gene lookup returns CDR1 MNHEY and CDR2 SVGEGT. Trimming removed 6 bases at V and 4 bases at J, with 10 bases between. CDR3 in DNA: TGTGCCAGCAGGACAGGCCAAAATCAGCCCCAGCATTTT. Amino acids: CASRTGQNQPQHF.

This clonotype was detected a few times. V usage is TRBV12-3 or TRBV12-4 and J usage is TRBJ2-1; no clear D. The CDR3 is 14 amino acids. Trimming took off 3 bases at V and 5 bases at J, with 11 bases between the two ends. The CDR3 nucleotides are TGTGCCAGCAGTTTGAATGTCAACAACAATGAGCAGTTCTTC. Its protein is CASSLNVNNNEQFF.

This clonotype was detected only a few times. The chain combines TRBV7-9 with TRBJ2-1; D might be TRBD2 (6 bases). Germline V gene data show CDR1 as SEHNR and CDR2 as FQNEAQ (reference sequence). CDR3 length: 16 amino acids. Trimming took 1 base from V and 2 from J, leaving 12 bases between them. DNA of the CDR3: TGTGCCAGCAGCTTAGGTGGAGGGGCCACCTACAATGAGCAGTTCTTC. This sequence encodes CASSLGGGATYNEQFF.

The sample holds a few counts of this clonotype. V and J are TRBV7-9 and TRBJ2-7; D is unresolved. The CDR3 totals 14 residues. V dropped 4 bases and J dropped 0 bases, with 10 bases sitting between them. Germline V gene sequence: CDR1 SEHNR, CDR2 FQNEAQ (reference sequence). This chain's CDR3 is CASSSRKNSYEQYF. In DNA, the CDR3 is TGTGCCAGCAGCTCCCGAAAAAACTCCTACGAGCAGTACTTC.

This clonotype has ten or more counts. The V call is TRBV28, the J call TRBJ2-7, with a possible D match to TRBD2 (5 bases). V was shortened by 6 bases and J by 0 bases, with 12 bases between the two germline ends. CDR1 is MDHEN and CDR2 is SYDVKM in the germline V gene. This CDR3 is 14 amino acids long. The CDR3 nucleotides read TGTGCCAGCAGCCGCCTCCGGGGCTCCTACGAGCAGTACGTC. Translated, it gives CASSRLRGSYEQYV.

This clonotype was seen a few times. The CDR3 sequence: CASSEPGPRSSYNSPLHF. CDR3 DNA: TGTGCCAGCAGCGAACCGGGACCCAGGAGCTCCTATAATTCACCCCTCCACTTT. The chain employs TRBV5-5 and TRBJ1-6; perhaps TRBD1 as D (5 bases). The germline gives CDR1 SGHKS, CDR2 YYEKEE (reference sequence). The CDR3 consists of 18 residues. Trimming shortened V by 4 bases and J by 0 bases, and 17 bases separated the two germline ends.

The chain carries TRBV9 and TRBJ2-3; D not certain. The CDR3 is 15 amino acids. Germline CDR1 and CDR2: SGDLS and YYNGEE. The ends were cut back, 0 bases at V and 5 bases at J, with 13 bases in the middle. CDR3 loop: CASSVEGGSIDTQYF. The CDR3 region has the DNA TGTGCCAGCAGCGTAGAGGGCGGAAGTATAGATACGCAGTATTTT.